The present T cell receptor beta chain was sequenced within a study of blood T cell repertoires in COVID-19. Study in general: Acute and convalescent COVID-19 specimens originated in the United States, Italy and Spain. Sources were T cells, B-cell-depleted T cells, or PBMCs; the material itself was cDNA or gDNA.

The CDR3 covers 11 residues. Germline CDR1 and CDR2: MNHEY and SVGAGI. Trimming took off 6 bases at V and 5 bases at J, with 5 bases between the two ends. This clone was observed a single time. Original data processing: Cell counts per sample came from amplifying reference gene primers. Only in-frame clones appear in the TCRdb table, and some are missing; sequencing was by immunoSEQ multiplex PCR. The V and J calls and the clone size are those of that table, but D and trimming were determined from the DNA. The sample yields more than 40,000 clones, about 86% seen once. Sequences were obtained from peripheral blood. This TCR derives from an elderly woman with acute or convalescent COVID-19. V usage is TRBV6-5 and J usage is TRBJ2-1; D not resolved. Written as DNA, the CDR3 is TGTGCCAGCAGGGCCAACAATGAGCAGTTCTTC. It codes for CASRANNEQFF.